This T cell receptor beta chain was sequenced during a study of lymphopenia after photon versus proton radiotherapy. Whole-study findings and limits: Only patients who died were analyzed for survival; proton advantage is unproven. After lymphocyte nadir, photon-treated repertoires showed oligoclonal expansion, especially CD8+ Temra. Larger post-nadir TCR diversity loss correlated inversely with survival in deceased patients. Proton therapy kept repertoires fairly stable, unlike photons, which gained effector/memory cells.

The CDR3 consists of 14 residues. V was trimmed by 3 bases and J by 9 bases, leaving 15 bases between them. CDR1 is KGHSH, CDR2 LQKENI, per germline. Points on this clone: Its antigen remains unidentified.

The protocol was immunoSEQ multiplex PCR, while the TCRdb copy is restricted to in-frame clones and leaves out a portion. The sample consists of 30,000 or so clones, just under 90% of them appearing once. The sequence derives from a woman aged 55-70 years with cholangiocarcinoma. Some clones in this sample may be carry-over from other donors' samples. This chain connects TRBV18 to TRBJ2-1; the D gene is possibly TRBD1 (5 bases). The sequences come from peripheral blood, collected from a patient treated with proton-based radiotherapy. In nucleotides, the CDR3 is TGTGCCAGCTCACCCCGTCAGGGCCTCAGTGAGCAGTTCTTC. This codes for CASSPRQGLSEQFF. The complete variable domain, with remaining parts taken from reference TRBV18 and TRBJ2-1, reads NAGVMQNPRHLVRRRGQEARLRCSPMKGHSHVYWYRQLPEEGLKFMVYLQKENIIDESGMPKERFSAEFPKEGPSILRIQQVVRGDSAAYFCASSPRQGLSEQFFGPGTRLTVL.